This T cell receptor (beta chain) came from a study of Graves' ophthalmopathy and Graves' hyperthyroidism. This CDR3 region has 14 residues. Germline V lookup: CDR1 MNHEY, CDR2 SVGEGT. With 7 bases removed from V and 3 bases from J, the gap between germline ends came to 13 bases. There are many counts of this clonotype. The sequenced template was RNA, covering the TCR beta CDR3 region. HTBI primers served in a first-round RT-PCR, which a second-round multiplex PCR followed. TCRdb reanalysed the multiplex PCR reads using MiXCR and keeps one entry per CDR3 protein. The repertoire has about 410,000 distinct CDR3 sequences, 18% of them found once; the top ten carry around 1.4%. Clinical symptoms and serum thyroxine were used for diagnosis; TRAb, thyroid ultrasound and orbital computed tomography were also relied on.

The receptor was isolated from a woman under 30 with Graves' ophthalmopathy. Sample: peripheral blood. The gene calls are TRBV6-2 or TRBV6-3 and TRBJ2-4; a possible D gene is TRBD1 (5 bases). The CDR3 spells CASTEDMGKNIQYF. The CDR3 bases are TGTGCCAGCACCGAGGACATGGGCAAAAACATTCAGTACTTC.